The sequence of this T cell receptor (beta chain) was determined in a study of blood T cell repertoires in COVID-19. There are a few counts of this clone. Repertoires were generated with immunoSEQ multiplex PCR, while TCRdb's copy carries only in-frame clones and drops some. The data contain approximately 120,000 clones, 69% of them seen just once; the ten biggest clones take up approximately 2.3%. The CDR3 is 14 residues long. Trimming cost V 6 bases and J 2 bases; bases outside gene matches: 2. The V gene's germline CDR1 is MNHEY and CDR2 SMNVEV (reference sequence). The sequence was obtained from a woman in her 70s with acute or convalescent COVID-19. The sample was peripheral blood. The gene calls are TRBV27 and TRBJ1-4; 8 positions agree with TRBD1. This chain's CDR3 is CASRRTGTNEKLFF. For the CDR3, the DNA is TGTGCCAGCAGAAGGACAGGGACTAATGAAAAACTGTTTTTT.